These 22 T cell receptor beta chains share one sample of origin, sequenced in a study of T cell responses to AZD1222 COVID-19 vaccine. Profiling relied on immunoSEQ multiplex PCR, and the TCRdb table lists in-frame clones only, not all of them. The table includes approximately 150,000 clones, around nine tenths detected once. The specimen comprised peripheral blood, sampled 28 days after the second AZD1222 dose. The source is an adult who received the AZD1222 COVID-19 vaccine.

The V gene is TRBV12-3 or TRBV12-4, the J gene TRBJ2-7, with a tentative D call TRBD1 (5 bases). This CDR3 is built from 12 residues. Trimming took 5 bases from V and 2 from J, leaving 7 bases between them. The CDR3 loop reads CASSQGPYEQYF. Here the CDR3 DNA reads TGTGCCAGCAGTCAGGGTCCCTACGAGCAGTACTTC.

This clone has just one count. The rearrangement joins TRBV7-2 to TRBJ2-6; 10 bases agree with TRBD1. Germline V lookup: CDR1 SGHTA, CDR2 FQGNSA. V dropped 5 bases and J dropped 2; count of bases not matched to a gene: 9. The CDR3 contains 18 residues. CDR3 residues: CASSPRGTGVPGANVLTF. The DNA of the CDR3 is TGTGCCAGCAGCCCTCGGGGGACAGGGGTCCCTGGGGCCAACGTCCTGACTTTC.

This clone showed up just once. CDR3 in amino acids: CASSFFTGGVDYGYTF. The CDR3, as DNA: TGTGCCAGCAGCTTTTTTACAGGGGGCGTAGACTATGGCTACACCTTC. The gene calls are TRBV11-1 and TRBJ1-2; TRBD1 aligns across 9 bases. This CDR3 has 16 amino acids. V lost 3 bases and J lost 3; bases outside the gene matches: 8. Germline CDR1 SGHAT, CDR2 FQDESV (reference sequence).

The table lists this clone with a count of one. The genes are TRBV5-1 and TRBJ1-1, with 7 bases identical to TRBD1. J lost 2 bases, V lost 3 bases, and 7 bases had no gene match. Per the germline V gene, CDR1 is SGHRS and CDR2 is YFSETQ. The CDR3 loop spans 15 amino acids. The DNA of the CDR3 is TGCGCCAGCAGCTCGGAGGGACAGAGTAACACTGAAGCTTTCTTT. Protein: CASSSEGQSNTEAFF.

The chain is built from TRBV6-4 and TRBJ2-7; D ambiguous. V lost 0 bases, J lost 3 bases, and 15 bases lay in between. This CDR3 comprises 16 residues. Looked up from germline, CDR1 is MRHNA and CDR2 is SNTAGT. The CDR3 reads CASSDSSLTSCYEQYF. The CDR3 nucleotides read TGTGCCAGCAGTGACTCGTCTCTTACGAGTTGCTACGAGCAGTACTTC.

This sequence joins TRBV4-1 and TRBJ2-3, with 11 bases aligning to TRBD2. The CDR3 contains 17 residues. Trimming at V came to 0 bases and at J to 6 bases, leaving 8 bases not matched to a gene. Germline values: CDR1 MGHRA, CDR2 YSYEKL. As DNA, the CDR3 is TGCGCCAGCAGCCAAGATACACTAGCGGGAGTCTGGGATACGCAGTATTTT. This codes for CASSQDTLAGVWDTQYF.

J is TRBJ2-3 and V is TRBV7-6, with D possibly TRBD1 on 7 matching bases. The CDR3 length is 19 residues. Germline loops: CDR1 SGHVS, CDR2 FNYEAQ. With 1 base removed from V and 2 bases from J, the gap between germline ends came to 22 bases. The CDR3 DNA follows: TGTGCCAGCAGCTTAGGCCCAGGGGGAGCGGGCCTCACCACAGATACGCAGTATTTT. This translates into CASSLGPGGAGLTTDTQYF.

The chain recombines TRBV7-9 with TRBJ2-7; the match to TRBD1 covers 7 bases. Trimming at V came to 5 bases and at J to 5 bases, leaving 12 bases not matched to a gene. The germline V gene encodes CDR1 SEHNR and CDR2 FQNEAQ (reference sequence). CDR3 length: 15 amino acids. For the CDR3, the DNA is TGTGCCAGCAGCGACAGGGCAGGGAGAGTCAACGAGCAGTACTTC. As protein: CASSDRAGRVNEQYF.

The rearrangement joins TRBV7-3 to TRBJ2-1, with D uncertain. The germline CDR1 and CDR2 sequences are SGHTA and FQGTGA. The CDR3 runs to 17 residues. With 2 bases removed from V and 2 bases from J, the gap between germline ends came to 16 bases. In DNA, the CDR3 is TGTGCCAGCAGCTTACGGCCTCCCTCGACCACCTACAATGAGCAGTTCTTC. This translates into CASSLRPPSTTYNEQFF.

This clone was seen just once. The chain employs TRBV4-3 and TRBJ2-7, with D hard to call. CDR3 length equals 13 residues. Trimming shortened V by 0 bases and J by 0 bases, and 3 bases separated the two germline ends. The V gene's germline CDR1 is LGHNA and CDR2 YSLEER. The CDR3 DNA reads TGCGCCAGCAGCCAAGACACCTCCTACGAGCAGTACTTC. Its protein is CASSQDTSYEQYF.

This chain uses TRBV27 with TRBJ1-1, with a possible D match to TRBD1 (6 bases). Germline V gene lookup returns CDR1 MNHEY and CDR2 SMNVEV (reference sequence). This CDR3 spans 14 amino acids. Trimming took 7 bases from V and 1 from J, leaving 13 bases between them. As DNA, the CDR3 is TGTGCCAGCATCGCGCCACAGGGGAACACTGAAGCTTTCTTT. It translates to CASIAPQGNTEAFF.

The CDR3 nucleotides are TGTGCCAGCAGCTTAATGGGGACAGGCAATGAAAAACTGTTTTTT. Translating it yields CASSLMGTGNEKLFF. The rearrangement uses TRBV7-3 and TRBJ1-4, with 8 bases fitting TRBD1. Germline V gene sequence: CDR1 SGHTA, CDR2 FQGTGA. The CDR3 runs to 15 residues. V shed 1 base and J 5 bases; nucleotides not matched to a gene: 3.

The rearrangement links TRBV4-1 to TRBJ2-3; D remains unclear. Germline V gives CDR1 MGHRA, CDR2 YSYEKL. The CDR3 has 17 amino acids. V was cut by 0 bases and J by 4 bases, with 17 bases left in between. CDR3 loop: CASSQDASDLPADTQYF. CDR3 in DNA: TGCGCCAGCAGCCAAGATGCATCGGATCTCCCTGCAGATACGCAGTATTTT.

This clone was seen just once. V usage is TRBV28 and J usage is TRBJ1-4; no reliable D call. The CDR3 sequence is 12 residues long. Trimming left V 6 bases short and J 8 bases short, with 10 bases between. Germline V gene data show CDR1 as MDHEN and CDR2 as SYDVKM. CDR3 sequence reads: CASRSPPEKLFF. DNA for the CDR3: TGTGCCAGCAGGAGCCCACCCGAAAAACTGTTTTTT.

This chain uses TRBV21-1 with TRBJ2-7; the table calls TRBD1, which could not be checked here. TRBV21-1 is a pseudogene segment. The CDR3 is 14 amino acids. The CDR3 here is CASSRGQGVYEQYF. The CDR3 DNA is TGTGCCAGCAGCAGGGGACAGGGAGTCTACGAGCAGTACTTC.

The chain uses TRBV29-1 and TRBJ1-1; D call uncertain. Trimming removed 3 bases from V and 0 bases from J, with 8 bases in between. Germline lookup yields CDR1 SQVTM and CDR2 ANQGSEA. The CDR3 covers 13 residues. CDR3: CSVERQMNTEAFF. The CDR3 bases are TGCAGCGTTGAGAGGCAGATGAACACTGAAGCTTTCTTT.

The genes are TRBV27 and TRBJ2-2, with TRBD1 as a possible D gene (6 bases). V lost 6 bases and J 6 bases, leaving 14 bases between the germline ends. The germline gives CDR1 MNHEY, CDR2 SMNVEV (reference sequence). There are 14 residues in the CDR3. Written as DNA, the CDR3 is TGTGCCAGCAGCCCACAGGGATCCGCCGGGGAGCTGTTTTTT. This translates into CASSPQGSAGELFF.

V gene TRBV29-1 combines with J gene TRBJ2-3; maybe TRBD2 (7 bases). CDR3 length: 17 amino acids. The V end lost 0 bases, the J end lost 1 base, and 17 bases lay between the germline ends. Looked up from germline, CDR1 is SQVTM and CDR2 is ANQGSEA. CDR3 sequence: CSVEDGREAGGTDTQYF. The CDR3 DNA reads TGCAGCGTTGAAGATGGACGGGAGGCAGGGGGCACAGATACGCAGTATTTT.

V is TRBV30 and J is TRBJ2-2; 10 bases match TRBD1. Unmatched junction bases numbered 4, after V lost 8 bases and J lost 4 bases. This CDR3 has 13 amino acids. In germline, CDR1 is GTSNPN, CDR2 SVGIG (reference sequence). The CDR3 protein is CARTGGGTGELFF. The CDR3, as DNA: TGTGCCCGGACAGGGGGGGGCACCGGGGAGCTGTTTTTT.

This rearrangement joins TRBV28 to TRBJ1-2, with D tentatively TRBD1 (6 bases). Germline V gene sequence: CDR1 MDHEN, CDR2 SYDVKM. Trimming took 7 bases from V and 9 from J, leaving 21 bases between them. This CDR3 is built from 14 residues. The CDR3 loop is CASKGGTQVRRYTF. The CDR3 DNA sequence: TGTGCCAGCAAAGGGGGTACCCAGGTTCGGCGCTACACCTTC.

The V gene is TRBV7-2, the J gene TRBJ1-1; D not resolved. This CDR3 spans 15 amino acids. The V end lost 0 bases, the J end lost 1 base, and 9 bases lay between the germline ends. The germline V gene has CDR1 SGHTA and CDR2 FQGNSA. Here the CDR3 reads CASSLAATSNTEAFF. CDR3 nucleotides: TGTGCCAGCAGCTTAGCAGCTACCTCGAACACTGAAGCTTTCTTT. The full variable domain, its missing parts supplied by reference TRBV7-2 and TRBJ1-1, is GAGVSQSPSNKVTEKGKDVELRCDPISGHTALYWYRQSLGQGLEFLIYFQGNSAPDKSGLPSDRFSAERTGGSVSTLTIQRTQQEDSAVYLCASSLAATSNTEAFFGQGTRLTVV.

Concerning this clone itself: Distinct nucleotide sequences in the sample also encode this CDR3. The genes are TRBV30 and TRBJ1-5; D uncertain. This CDR3 is built from 13 residues. V lost 2 bases and J 2 bases, leaving 7 bases between the germline ends. The germline V gene encodes CDR1 GTSNPN and CDR2 SVGIG (reference sequence). CDR3 sequence reads: CAWSSDGNQPQHF. In DNA, the CDR3 is TGTGCCTGGAGTTCGGACGGCAATCAGCCCCAGCATTTT.